This TCR beta chain was retrieved from a study of blood T cell repertoires in COVID-19. Study-level background: The cDNA or gDNA used as material had been derived from T cells, B-cell-depleted T cells, or PBMCs.

Trimming stripped 0 bases from V and 5 bases from J, with 12 bases between. This CDR3 spans 14 amino acids. Germline assignment: CDR1 SGHRS and CDR2 YFSETQ. In the original analysis: By means of reference gene primer amplification, nucleated cell counts were estimated. Produced via immunoSEQ multiplex PCR; TCRdb's table is partial and in-frame only. V and J calls and clone size come straight from that table; D and trimming were deduced from the DNA. The table records 250,000 to 300,000 clones, around 90% of them present only once. The specimen was peripheral blood. The origin of this receptor is a woman aged 45 to 65 who had recovered from COVID-19. The V and J genes are TRBV5-1 and TRBJ2-7; D is possibly TRBD2 (5 bases). For the CDR3, the DNA is TGCGCCAGCAGCTTGGAAGGGAGAAGGAACGAGCAGTACTTC. The encoded protein is CASSLEGRRNEQYF.